These 23 T cell receptor beta chains originate from one sample sequenced in a study of cytomegalovirus exposure and HLA in healthy donors. PCR employed 60 Vbeta and 13 Jbeta primers. Clones were read by immunoSEQ multiplex PCR, and TCRdb kept only the in-frame ones, dropping some. The sample comprises roughly 72,000 clones, around 77% of which are singletons, and about 20% rests with the top ten. The sequenced sample was PBMCs. These receptors were taken from a woman aged 40 to 50 in good health and CMV-seropositive.

This clone was seen more than once but under ten times. This chain uses TRBV29-1 with TRBJ1-1, with D possibly TRBD1 on 6 matching bases. Germline lookup yields CDR1 SQVTM and CDR2 ANQGSEA. Trimming pared 4 bases from V and 1 base from J, leaving 16 bases between. The CDR3 runs 15 residues. The CDR3 loop is CSVGDTNYENTEAFF. In DNA form, the CDR3 reads TGCAGCGTTGGGGACACCAATTATGAGAACACTGAAGCTTTCTTT. The full variable domain, rest sourced from reference TRBV29-1 and TRBJ1-1, is SAVISQKPSRDICQRGTSLTIQCQVDSQVTMMFWYRQQPGQSLTLIATANQGSEATYESGFVIDKFPISRPNLTFSTLTVSNMSPEDSSIYLCSVGDTNYENTEAFFGQGTRLTVV.

This sequence joins TRBV7-9 and TRBJ1-2, with a tentative D call TRBD1 (5 bases). Trimming left V 5 bases short and J 8 bases short, with 21 bases between. CDR3 length: 15 residues. Germline CDR1 SEHNR, CDR2 FQNEAQ (reference sequence). In DNA form, the CDR3 reads TGTGCCAGCAGCCTGTCCTCGATTCAGGGCTGGGGCTACACCTTC. As protein: CASSLSSIQGWGYTF.

The chain recombines TRBV6-4 with TRBJ1-5; TRBD1 matches at 9 bases. With 7 bases clipped from V and 6 bases from J, the junction kept 10 bases outside the gene matches. The CDR3 has 15 amino acids. Germline V gives CDR1 MRHNA, CDR2 SNTAGT. CDR3: CASNEQGARGQPQHF. The CDR3 region has the DNA TGTGCCAGCAATGAACAGGGGGCAAGGGGTCAGCCCCAGCATTTT.

The V gene is TRBV5-4, the J gene TRBJ2-3, with TRBD2 matching 12 bases. J gave up 0 bases and V 4 bases, and 3 bases lay outside the gene matches. Germline values: CDR1 SGHNT, CDR2 YYREEE (reference sequence). The length of the CDR3 is 16 residues. The CDR3 reads CASSPGLAGSTDTQYF. CDR3 in DNA: TGTGCCAGCAGCCCTGGACTAGCGGGGAGCACAGATACGCAGTATTTT.

The rearrangement links TRBV6-6 to TRBJ2-7; D is possibly TRBD1 (6 bases). The CDR3 consists of 16 residues. Per the germline V gene, CDR1 is MNHNY and CDR2 is SVGAGI (reference sequence). V lost 3 bases, J lost 4 bases, and 19 bases lay in between. This chain's CDR3 is CASSYPPLRGGYEQYF. The CDR3 DNA sequence: TGTGCCAGCAGTTATCCCCCGCTCCGAGGGGGTTACGAGCAGTACTTC.

This sequence joins TRBV4-1 and TRBJ1-5; 8 positions match TRBD1. This CDR3 comprises 14 residues. V was pared by 4 bases and J by 7 bases, with 6 bases of the junction left unmatched. Germline V gene sequence: CDR1 MGHRA, CDR2 YSYEKL. CDR3 amino acids: CASSRGQVVQPQHF. The CDR3 nucleotides read TGCGCCAGCAGCCGGGGACAGGTTGTGCAGCCCCAGCATTTT.

The gene calls are TRBV5-1 and TRBJ2-1; 14 bases are shared with TRBD2. Unmatched junction bases numbered 8, after V lost 4 bases and J lost 8 bases. The CDR3 covers 16 residues. From germline, CDR1 is SGHRS and CDR2 YFSETQ. The CDR3 nucleotides read TGCGCCAGCAGCGCCCGACTAGCGGGAGGGACCGATGAGCAGTTCTTC. Its protein product is CASSARLAGGTDEQFF. Using reference TRBV5-1 and TRBJ2-1 for the parts outside the CDR3, the full variable domain is KAGVTQTPRYLIKTRGQQVTLSCSPISGHRSVSWYQQTPGQGLQFLFEYFSETQRNKGNFPGRFSGRQFSNSRSEMNVSTLELGDSALYLCASSARLAGGTDEQFFGPGTRLTVL.

Notes on this clone: Other DNA sequences of this sample code for an identical CDR3. The V gene is TRBV5-1, the J gene TRBJ2-7; 7 bases are a match to TRBD1. This CDR3 has 13 amino acids. Germline CDR1 and CDR2: SGHRS and YFSETQ. Trimming removed 0 bases from V and 4 bases from J; junction bases left unmatched: 1. The CDR3, as DNA: TGCGCCAGCAGCTTGGACAGGGGATACGAGCAGTACTTC. It encodes CASSLDRGYEQYF.

In this sample, this clone turned up a few times. The chain carries TRBV9 and TRBJ2-2; 9 positions agree with TRBD1. The germline CDR1 and CDR2 sequences are SGDLS and YYNGEE. The trim removed 3 bases at V and 4 bases at J, leaving 1 base unmatched. The CDR3 length is 14 residues. CDR3 sequence reads: CASSEGQGTGELFF. CDR3 nucleotide sequence: TGTGCCAGCAGCGAGGGACAGGGCACCGGGGAGCTGTTTTTT.

The J gene is TRBJ1-5, the V gene TRBV2; maybe TRBD1 (6 bases). Per germline, CDR1 SNHLY and CDR2 FYNNEI. CDR3 size: 14 residues. V dropped 2 bases and J dropped 6 bases, with 11 bases sitting between them. CDR3 in amino acids: CASSELQGPQPQHF. In DNA form, the CDR3 reads TGTGCCAGCAGTGAACTGCAGGGGCCTCAGCCCCAGCATTTT.

The table lists this clone with a count of one. The chain is built from TRBV18 and TRBJ2-3; TRBD1 matches 10 bases. The germline V gene has CDR1 KGHSH and CDR2 LQKENI. Trimming at V came to 4 bases and at J to 4 bases, leaving 8 bases not matched to a gene. The CDR3 is made up of 16 amino acids. CDR3 DNA: TGTGCCAGCTCACTTTCCGGGACAGGGGTTTCAGATACGCAGTATTTT. Amino acids: CASSLSGTGVSDTQYF. The whole variable domain, filled in from reference TRBV18 and TRBJ2-3, reads NAGVMQNPRHLVRRRGQEARLRCSPMKGHSHVYWYRQLPEEGLKFMVYLQKENIIDESGMPKERFSAEFPKEGPSILRIQQVVRGDSAAYFCASSLSGTGVSDTQYFGPGTRLTVL.

This clone was seen a single time. This chain links TRBV5-1 with TRBJ2-1; possible D gene TRBD1, 6 bases. The CDR3 runs to 15 residues. The ends were cut back, 3 bases at V and 4 bases at J, with 14 bases in the middle. The germline CDR1 and CDR2 sequences are SGHRS and YFSETQ. The CDR3 loop reads CASSYTAQGYNEQFF. The DNA for the CDR3 is TGCGCCAGCAGCTACACAGCTCAGGGGTACAATGAGCAGTTCTTC.

V and J are TRBV7-9 and TRBJ2-5, with D hard to call. Deletions cut 7 bases from V and 8 bases from J, with 14 bases between. Germline V CDR1 and CDR2: SEHNR, FQNEAQ (reference sequence). This CDR3 has 12 residues. The CDR3 sequence: CASTLPPQTQYF. CDR3 DNA sequence: TGTGCCAGCACTCTACCGCCCCAAACCCAGTACTTC.

Only one count was recorded for this clone. The V and J genes are TRBV7-9 and TRBJ2-2; TRBD2 matches at 8 bases. CDR3 length: 16 amino acids. The V and J ends lost 4 bases and 2 bases, in that order; junction bases with no gene match: 6. Germline values: CDR1 SEHNR, CDR2 FQNEAQ (reference sequence). CDR3: CASSSPAGVNTGELFF. In DNA, the CDR3 is TGTGCCAGCAGCTCGCCAGCGGGGGTAAACACCGGGGAGCTGTTTTTT.

The V and J genes are TRBV5-1 and TRBJ2-3; TRBD1 agrees at 11 bases. CDR1 and CDR2 (germline): SGHRS, YFSETQ. The trim removed 5 bases at V and 0 bases at J, leaving 5 bases unmatched. The CDR3 covers 16 residues. CDR3: CASRRGQGASTDTQYF. The CDR3 nucleotides read TGCGCCAGCAGGAGAGGACAGGGGGCGAGCACAGATACGCAGTATTTT.

This clone was recorded once. The chain employs TRBV5-6 and TRBJ2-3; 7 bases map to TRBD2. The V gene's germline CDR1 is SGHDT and CDR2 YYEEEE. The V segment lost 2 bases and the J segment 1 base; nucleotides outside the gene matches: 13. CDR3 length: 18 amino acids. DNA of the CDR3: TGTGCCAGCAGCTTAATCCAAATGTGGGGGGGTGGCACAGATACGCAGTATTTT. This codes for CASSLIQMWGGGTDTQYF.

The chain has TRBV4-1 and TRBJ1-3; D is possibly TRBD1 (6 bases). The CDR3 covers 12 residues. The V and J ends lost 6 bases and 8 bases respectively, with 11 bases between them. Germline loops: CDR1 MGHRA, CDR2 YSYEKL. CDR3 sequence (DNA): TGCGCCAGCAGGGACAGTGATTACACCATATATTTT. It specifies CASRDSDYTIYF.

The V call is TRBV5-1, the J call TRBJ2-1; 8 positions agree with TRBD1. The CDR3 extends over 16 amino acids. Unmatched junction bases numbered 14, after V lost 4 bases and J lost 8 bases. The germline V gene has CDR1 SGHRS and CDR2 YFSETQ. For the CDR3, the DNA is TGCGCCAGCAGCCCCCTCCCAAGGACAGGGAACGATGAGCAGTTCTTC. Its protein product is CASSPLPRTGNDEQFF.

This chain uses TRBV5-6 with TRBJ2-3; D gene ambiguous. Germline V CDR1 and CDR2: SGHDT, YYEEEE. The CDR3 runs 15 residues. V was trimmed by 1 base and J by 2 bases, leaving 11 bases between them. DNA for the CDR3: TGTGCCAGCAGCTTGCTACCCGATACCACAGATACGCAGTATTTT. This codes for CASSLLPDTTDTQYF.

The V gene is TRBV6-5, the J gene TRBJ2-3; possible D gene TRBD1, 5 bases. CDR1 and CDR2 (germline): MNHEY, SVGAGI. The V end was cut by 10 bases, the J end by 2 bases, with 13 bases between. There are 13 residues in the CDR3. The CDR3: CAISQGFTDTQYF. CDR3 coding DNA: TGTGCCATCTCGCAGGGATTCACAGATACGCAGTATTTT.

The V and J genes are TRBV29-1 and TRBJ2-3, with 9 bases lining up with TRBD1. Trimming removed 8 bases from V and 1 base from J; junction bases left unmatched: 7. This CDR3 has 14 amino acids. The germline gives CDR1 SQVTM, CDR2 ANQGSEA. CDR3 coding DNA: TGCAGCTCCTTTAGGACAGGGGGCACAGATACGCAGTATTTT. Its translation is CSSFRTGGTDTQYF.

The rearrangement joins TRBV14 to TRBJ2-1; D remains unclear. This CDR3 contains 12 residues. Trimming removed 1 base at V and 12 bases at J, with 10 bases between. The V gene's germline CDR1 is SGHDN and CDR2 FVKESK. In DNA form, the CDR3 reads TGTGCCAGCAGCCAAGGCCAGGTGGTGCAGTTCTTC. It is translated as CASSQGQVVQFF. Variable domain in full (rest from reference TRBV14 and TRBJ2-1): EAGVTQFPSHSVIEKGQTVTLRCDPISGHDNLYWYRRVMGKEIKFLLHFVKESKQDESGMPNNRFLAERTGGTYSTLKVQPAELEDSGVYFCASSQGQVVQFFGPGTRLTVL.

The chain recombines TRBV27 with TRBJ2-3; 7 bases match TRBD1. The germline V gene has CDR1 MNHEY and CDR2 SMNVEV (reference sequence). V lost 6 bases to trimming and J lost 2 bases; unmatched junction nucleotides: 5. The length of the CDR3 is 14 residues. In DNA, the CDR3 is TGTGCCAGCAGCCGACAGGGTTACACAGATACGCAGTATTTT. Translating it yields CASSRQGYTDTQYF.